Listed below are T cell receptor beta chains from one sample, sequenced in a study of regulatory T cells in long-lasting Graves disease. TCRdb passed the multiplex PCR reads through MiXCR, listing each CDR3 protein once. The data hold about 560,000 distinct CDR3 sequences, with 15% to 20% observed a single time. This sample also belongs to another study, concerning T cells in Graves' hyperthyroidism and ophthalmopathy.

The sample here was peripheral blood mononuclear cells (PBMCs), taken at new diagnosis, from a patient treated with antithyroid drugs. Every receptor here comes from a man aged 18 to 35 with Graves disease. CDR3s include the opening cysteine and the closing phenylalanine or tryptophan. A D gene is named only where the DNA matches it firmly. Expanded clones are given a class, and other clones once, few, many or no size at all.

V	size	J	D	CDR3	DNA
TRBV30	many	TRBJ2-1	.	CAWSGRRYNEQFF	TGTGCCTGGAGTGGGCGAAGATACAATGAGCAGTTCTTC
TRBV20-1	.	TRBJ2-6	.	CSASTASGANVLTF	TGCAGTGCTAGTACGGCCTCTGGGGCCAACGTCCTGACTTTC
TRBV20-1	many	TRBJ2-7	.	CSARATDTYEQYF	TGCAGTGCTAGGGCAACTGATACCTACGAGCAGTACTTC
TRBV2	many	TRBJ2-7	TRBD1	CASGGTGAAMEQYF	TGTGCCAGCGGCGGGACAGGGGCCGCGATGGAGCAGTACTTC
TRBV7-8	.	TRBJ1-1	.	CASTPFRDIAFF	TGTGCCAGCACCCCATTCAGGGACATTGCTTTCTTT
TRBV12-3/TRBV12-4	many	TRBJ2-1	TRBD2	CASLGGEVNEQFF	TGTGCCAGCCTTGGGGGGGAGGTGAATGAGCAGTTCTTC
TRBV5-6	once	TRBJ1-5	.	CASRAGPREEQPQHF	TGTGCCAGCAGGGCGGGACCCCGCGAGGAGCAGCCCCAGCATTTT
TRBV19	few	TRBJ2-1	.	CASSNNPEYNEQFF	TGTGCCAGTAGTAACAACCCAGAGTACAATGAGCAGTTCTTC
TRBV29-1	once	TRBJ1-4	TRBD1	CSVATRGRPEKLFF	TGCAGCGTTGCCACCAGGGGGCGCCCTGAAAAACTGTTTTTT
TRBV12-3/TRBV12-4	many	TRBJ1-5	.	CASSYPGQPQHF	TGTGCCAGCAGTTATCCGGGCCAGCCCCAGCATTTT
TRBV11-2	many	TRBJ2-2	.	CASSQILASGELFF	TGTGCCAGCAGCCAAATCCTAGCTTCCGGGGAGCTGTTTTTT
TRBV12-3/TRBV12-4	many	TRBJ1-2	.	CASSPGDYGVYGYTF	TGTGCCAGCAGTCCAGGGGATTACGGCGTCTATGGCTACACCTTC
TRBV5-1	many	TRBJ2-1	TRBD2	CASSVERESYNEQFF	TGCGCCAGCAGCGTTGAGCGGGAGTCCTACAATGAGCAGTTCTTC
TRBV19	once	TRBJ1-2	TRBD1	CASPSDRDVYGYTF	TGTGCCAGTCCGTCCGACAGGGATGTTTATGGCTACACCTTC
TRBV20-1	.	TRBJ2-4	.	CSAEIPLLAKNIQYF	TGCAGTGCCGAAATTCCCCTTCTAGCCAAAAACATTCAGTACTTC
TRBV3-1	many	TRBJ2-7	.	CASSQDDQGVREQYF	TGTGCCAGCAGCCAAGATGACCAGGGCGTACGGGAGCAGTACTTC
TRBV7-3	many	TRBJ2-3	.	CASSSPHADTQYF	TGTGCCAGCAGCTCCCCCCACGCAGATACGCAGTATTTT
TRBV7-3	few	TRBJ2-3	TRBD2	CASSLGGLAGSTDTQYF	TGTGCCAGCAGCTTAGGGGGACTAGCGGGGAGCACAGATACGCAGTATTTT
TRBV27	few	TRBJ2-7	.	CASSPPGFNEQYF	TGTGCCAGCAGCCCCCCCGGGTTCAACGAGCAGTACTTC
TRBV19	.	TRBJ2-7	.	CASSDSGTSYEQYF	TGTGCCAGTAGCGATTCAGGGACCTCCTACGAGCAGTACTTC
TRBV27	.	TRBJ1-4	TRBD1	CASSPTGTATNEKLFF	TGTGCCAGCAGCCCTACCGGGACAGCAACTAATGAAAAACTGTTTTTT
TRBV12-3/TRBV12-4	.	TRBJ2-7	TRBD1	CASSSDRGHYEQYF	TGTGCCAGCAGTTCGGACAGGGGGCATTACGAGCAGTACTTC
TRBV11-1	many	TRBJ2-2	.	CASSLVVNTGELFF	TGTGCCAGCAGCTTAGTGGTAAACACCGGGGAGCTGTTTTTT
TRBV20-1	many	TRBJ2-1	.	CSAKEGPREQFF	TGCAGTGCCAAGGAGGGCCCCCGTGAGCAGTTCTTC
TRBV6-1	many	TRBJ2-2	.	CASRRRGRPNTGELFF	TGTGCCAGCAGACGGAGGGGACGGCCGAACACCGGGGAGCTGTTTTTT
TRBV6-5	many	TRBJ2-2	.	CASSYYPATGDTGELFF	TGTGCCAGCAGTTACTATCCCGCCACGGGGGACACCGGGGAGCTGTTTTTT
TRBV3-1	few	TRBJ2-7	TRBD2	CASSQDVREGQEQYF	TGTGCCAGCAGCCAAGATGTGCGGGAGGGCCAAGAGCAGTACTTC
TRBV4-1	.	TRBJ2-1	.	CASSQALTDVQFF	TGCGCCAGCAGCCAAGCTTTGACAGATGTTCAATTCTTC
TRBV28	many	TRBJ2-3	.	CASWARGVDTQYF	TGTGCCAGCTGGGCACGGGGCGTAGATACGCAGTATTTT
TRBV7-7	few	TRBJ2-2	TRBD2	CASSPSGSWTGELFF	TGTGCTAGCAGCCCTAGCGGGAGTTGGACCGGGGAGCTGTTTTTT
TRBV12-3/TRBV12-4	once	TRBJ2-7	TRBD2	CASRPGLAGGPSYEQYF	TGTGCCAGCAGACCCGGACTAGCGGGAGGGCCTTCCTACGAGCAGTACTTC
TRBV6-5	few	TRBJ1-5	TRBD1	CAIYSQGAGGPQHF	TGTGCCATATACTCACAGGGGGCCGGCGGACCCCAGCATTTT
TRBV30	many	TRBJ1-1	.	CAWNFVRDTEAFF	TGTGCCTGGAACTTCGTAAGGGACACTGAAGCTTTCTTT
TRBV30	.	TRBJ2-4	.	CAWSGGTKNIQYF	TGTGCCTGGAGTGGCGGGACGAAAAACATTCAGTACTTC
TRBV6-1	many	TRBJ2-5	.	CASKAGSEETQYF	TGTGCCAGCAAGGCAGGGTCCGAAGAGACCCAGTACTTC
TRBV27	.	TRBJ2-7	TRBD1	CASSSRTGLHIYEQYF	TGTGCCAGCAGTTCACGGACAGGCCTCCATATCTACGAGCAGTACTTC
TRBV12-3/TRBV12-4	.	TRBJ1-1	.	CASTPGGTGVAEAFF	TGTGCCAGCACCCCCGGCGGGACTGGGGTAGCTGAAGCTTTCTTT
TRBV28	few	TRBJ1-2	.	CAGGISLGFDYGYTF	TGTGCCGGCGGTATCTCCTTAGGGTTTGATTATGGCTACACCTTC
TRBV11-2	.	TRBJ1-4	TRBD1	CASGRTAGDSEKLFF	TGTGCCAGCGGTAGGACCGCCGGGGACAGCGAAAAACTGTTTTTT
TRBV12-3/TRBV12-4	few	TRBJ1-5	.	CASSFGQINQPQHF	TGTGCCAGCAGTTTCGGACAGATCAATCAGCCCCAGCATTTT
TRBV11-3	.	TRBJ2-5	TRBD2	CASSLGMAGAVETQYF	TGTGCCAGCAGCTTAGGTATGGCGGGAGCCGTGGAGACCCAGTACTTC
TRBV2	many	TRBJ1-1	.	CASRTGLNTEAFF	TGTGCCAGCAGGACAGGATTGAACACTGAAGCTTTCTTT
TRBV28	many	TRBJ1-4	.	CASTRMGTTNEKLFF	TGTGCCAGCACCCGCATGGGGACAACTAATGAAAAACTGTTTTTT
TRBV20-1	many	TRBJ2-1	TRBD2	CSAVGLAGDRSYNEQFF	TGCAGTGCTGTTGGACTAGCGGGGGACCGCTCCTACAATGAGCAGTTCTTC
TRBV12-3/TRBV12-4	many	TRBJ2-2	.	CASTGGKGTGELFF	TGTGCCAGTACCGGAGGGAAGGGAACCGGGGAGCTGTTTTTT
TRBV20-1	.	TRBJ2-1	TRBD2	CSEPGLGYNEQFF	TGCAGTGAACCGGGACTAGGATACAATGAGCAGTTCTTC
TRBV6-2/TRBV6-3	few	TRBJ2-1	TRBD1	CASRDRGHNEQFF	TGTGCCAGCAGGGACAGGGGGCACAATGAGCAGTTCTTC
TRBV6-1	.	TRBJ1-2	.	CASSTGQSYFYGYTF	TGTGCCAGCAGTACCGGCCAGTCCTACTTCTATGGCTACACCTTC
TRBV7-9	many	TRBJ2-7	.	CASSSPPGGVPYEQYF	TGTGCCAGCAGCTCCCCCCCGGGCGGGGTCCCCTACGAGCAGTACTTC
TRBV7-9	many	TRBJ2-7	.	CASSLPDPIYEQYF	TGTGCCAGCAGCTTACCGGACCCCATCTACGAGCAGTACTTC
TRBV19	.	TRBJ1-2	TRBD1	CASSPRTGGDLAGYTF	TGTGCCAGTAGTCCACGGACAGGGGGTGATCTAGCTGGCTACACCTTC
TRBV5-4	.	TRBJ1-2	TRBD1	CASSSRDREEGGYTF	TGTGCCAGCAGCTCCCGGGACAGGGAAGAGGGCGGCTACACCTTC
TRBV6-2/TRBV6-3	many	TRBJ2-7	TRBD1	CASSYSMAGTGGGEQYF	TGTGCCAGCAGTTACTCGATGGCTGGGACAGGGGGCGGCGAGCAGTACTTC
TRBV7-3	many	TRBJ2-3	TRBD2	CASSLFSARREQDTQYF	TGTGCCAGCAGCTTATTTTCTGCGCGGCGGGAGCAAGATACGCAGTATTTT
TRBV28	.	TRBJ2-7	TRBD2	CASATSGGPYEQYF	TGTGCCAGCGCGACTAGCGGGGGCCCCTACGAGCAGTACTTC
TRBV19	.	TRBJ1-6	.	CASSRSPAGNSPLHF	TGTGCCAGTAGTAGATCACCAGCAGGGAATTCACCCCTCCACTTT
TRBV12-3/TRBV12-4	many	TRBJ2-7	.	CASSLDLSSYEQYF	TGTGCCAGCAGTTTAGACCTCAGCTCCTACGAGCAGTACTTC
TRBV20-1	many	TRBJ2-7	TRBD2	CSARMTSGINEQYF	TGCAGTGCTAGAATGACTAGCGGGATAAACGAGCAGTACTTC
TRBV2	few	TRBJ1-5	.	CASETGRGQPQHF	TGTGCCAGTGAAACAGGGCGGGGTCAGCCCCAGCATTTT
TRBV7-2	few	TRBJ2-2	TRBD1	CASSLLGTGYTGELFF	TGTGCCAGCAGCTTACTGGGGACAGGATACACCGGGGAGCTGTTTTTT